These T cell receptor beta chains were read from a single sample in a study of memory CD4+ T cells and cytomegalovirus serostatus. Sequencing was performed with immunoSEQ multiplex PCR; in TCRdb, only in-frame clones are kept and a portion is missing. The repertoire includes about 25,000 clones, roughly 80% of them detected once, and over 0.95% sits in the top ten. Material for sequencing was memory CD4+ T cells from blood. The source of these receptors is an adult in good health and CMV-seronegative. The CDR3 runs from the conserved cysteine through the conserved F or W. Fields, in order: CDR3 length, J gene, D gene, clone size, V gene, CDR3 protein, CDR3 DNA. D genes are given only for firm matches. Clone sizes are given selectively: once, few, many, or a class where the clone is expanded.

cdr3_length: 14
j_call: TRBJ2-7
d_call: NA
clone_size: NA
v_call: TRBV5-6
cdr3_aa: CASSQRGTNYEQYF
cdr3_nt: TGTGCCAGCAGCCAGAGGGGGACCAACTACGAGCAGTACTTC

cdr3_length: 15
j_call: TRBJ2-7
d_call: NA
clone_size: NA
v_call: TRBV19
cdr3_aa: CASSIDWREAYEQYF
cdr3_nt: TGTGCCAGTAGTATAGATTGGAGGGAGGCCTACGAGCAGTACTTC

cdr3_length: 16
j_call: TRBJ2-3
d_call: NA
clone_size: NA
v_call: TRBV30
cdr3_aa: CAWSPGTSQFTDTQYF
cdr3_nt: TGTGCCTGGAGTCCCGGGACGTCTCAGTTCACAGATACGCAGTATTTT

cdr3_length: 16
j_call: TRBJ2-1
d_call: TRBD2
clone_size: NA
v_call: TRBV10-1
cdr3_aa: CASSRTSGSSYNEQFF
cdr3_nt: TGCGCCAGCAGCCGGACTAGCGGGAGCTCCTACAATGAGCAGTTCTTC

cdr3_length: 16
j_call: TRBJ2-5
d_call: TRBD2
clone_size: NA
v_call: TRBV5-6
cdr3_aa: CASSLWTSGSRETQYF
cdr3_nt: TGTGCCAGCAGCCTCTGGACTAGCGGGAGCAGAGAGACCCAGTACTTC

cdr3_length: 14
j_call: TRBJ2-3
d_call: NA
clone_size: NA
v_call: TRBV7-6
cdr3_aa: CASSTGQGGNTQYF
cdr3_nt: TGTGCCAGCAGCACCGGACAGGGAGGGAATACGCAGTATTTT

cdr3_length: 15
j_call: TRBJ2-7
d_call: TRBD2
clone_size: NA
v_call: TRBV18
cdr3_aa: CASSRPASGAYEQYF
cdr3_nt: TGTGCCAGCTCCCGCCCGGCTAGCGGCGCCTACGAGCAGTACTTC

cdr3_length: 11
j_call: TRBJ1-1
d_call: NA
clone_size: NA
v_call: TRBV28
cdr3_aa: CASSLQGFAFF
cdr3_nt: TGTGCCAGCAGTTTACAGGGATTTGCTTTCTTT

cdr3_length: 16
j_call: TRBJ2-1
d_call: TRBD2
clone_size: NA
v_call: TRBV18
cdr3_aa: CASSPTRTSQDNEQFF
cdr3_nt: TGTGCCAGCTCACCAACTCGGACTAGTCAGGACAATGAGCAGTTCTTC

cdr3_length: 12
j_call: TRBJ1-1
d_call: NA
clone_size: NA
v_call: TRBV6-5
cdr3_aa: CASQAGETEAFF
cdr3_nt: TGTGCCAGCCAGGCGGGGGAAACTGAAGCTTTCTTT

cdr3_length: 16
j_call: TRBJ2-1
d_call: NA
clone_size: NA
v_call: TRBV5-4
cdr3_aa: CASSLVSGRSYNEQFF
cdr3_nt: TGTGCCAGCAGCTTGGTTAGCGGTCGCTCCTACAATGAGCAGTTCTTC

cdr3_length: 13
j_call: TRBJ1-1
d_call: NA
clone_size: once
v_call: TRBV7-9
cdr3_aa: CASSLVNPNEAFF
cdr3_nt: TGTGCCAGCAGCTTAGTGAACCCCAACGAAGCTTTCTTT

cdr3_length: 11
j_call: TRBJ1-1
d_call: NA
clone_size: NA
v_call: TRBV6-1
cdr3_aa: CASSYEAEAFF
cdr3_nt: TGTGCCAGCAGTTACGAAGCTGAAGCTTTCTTT

cdr3_length: 16
j_call: TRBJ1-3
d_call: NA
clone_size: NA
v_call: TRBV9
cdr3_aa: CASTRDGGSSGNTIYF
cdr3_nt: TGTGCCAGCACCCGAGATGGGGGTAGCTCTGGAAACACCATATATTTT